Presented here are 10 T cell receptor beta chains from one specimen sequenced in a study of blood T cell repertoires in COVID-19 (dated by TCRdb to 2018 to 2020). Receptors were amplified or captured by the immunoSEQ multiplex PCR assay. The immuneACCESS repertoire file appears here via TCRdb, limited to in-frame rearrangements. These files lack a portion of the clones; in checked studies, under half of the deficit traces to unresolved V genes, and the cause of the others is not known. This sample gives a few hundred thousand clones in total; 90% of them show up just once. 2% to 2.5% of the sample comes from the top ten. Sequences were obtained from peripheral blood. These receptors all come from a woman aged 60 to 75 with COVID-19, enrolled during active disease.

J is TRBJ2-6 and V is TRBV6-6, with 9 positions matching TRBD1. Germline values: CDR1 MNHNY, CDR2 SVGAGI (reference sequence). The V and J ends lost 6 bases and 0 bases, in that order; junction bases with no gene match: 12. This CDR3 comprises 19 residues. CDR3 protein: CASSSTGTGTSSGANVLTF. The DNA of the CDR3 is TGTGCCAGCAGCTCCACCGGGACAGGGACAAGCTCTGGGGCCAACGTCCTGACTTTC.

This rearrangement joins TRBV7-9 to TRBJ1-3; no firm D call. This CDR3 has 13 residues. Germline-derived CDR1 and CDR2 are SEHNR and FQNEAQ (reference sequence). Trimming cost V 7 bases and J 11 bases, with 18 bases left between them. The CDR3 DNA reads TGTGCCAGCACCATCCAGGAGGGAGGCCCCATATATTTT. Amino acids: CASTIQEGGPIYF.

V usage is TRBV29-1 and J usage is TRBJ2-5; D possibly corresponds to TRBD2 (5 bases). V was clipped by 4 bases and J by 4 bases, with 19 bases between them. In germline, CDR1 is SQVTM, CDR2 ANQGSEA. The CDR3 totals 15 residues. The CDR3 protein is CSVGTTPLAGETQYF. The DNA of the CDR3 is TGCAGCGTTGGCACTACTCCCCTCGCGGGAGAGACCCAGTACTTC.

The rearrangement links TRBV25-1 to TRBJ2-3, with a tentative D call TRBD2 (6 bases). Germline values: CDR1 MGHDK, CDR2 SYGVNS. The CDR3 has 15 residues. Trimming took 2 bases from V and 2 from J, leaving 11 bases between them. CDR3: CASSEAGSFTDTQYF. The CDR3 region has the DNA TGTGCCAGCAGTGAAGCGGGGTCCTTCACAGATACGCAGTATTTT. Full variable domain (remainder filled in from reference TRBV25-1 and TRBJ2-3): EADIYQTPRYLVIGTGKKITLECSQTMGHDKMYWYQQDPGMELHLIHYSYGVNSTEKGDLSSESTVSRIRTEHFPLTLESARPSHTSQYLCASSEAGSFTDTQYFGPGTRLTVL.

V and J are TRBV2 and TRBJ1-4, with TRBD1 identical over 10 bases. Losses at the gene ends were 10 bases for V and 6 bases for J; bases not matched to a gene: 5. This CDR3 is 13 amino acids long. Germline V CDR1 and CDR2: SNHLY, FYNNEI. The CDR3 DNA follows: TGTGCCAAGTCGACAGGGGGCGATGAAAAACTGTTTTTT. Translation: CAKSTGGDEKLFF.

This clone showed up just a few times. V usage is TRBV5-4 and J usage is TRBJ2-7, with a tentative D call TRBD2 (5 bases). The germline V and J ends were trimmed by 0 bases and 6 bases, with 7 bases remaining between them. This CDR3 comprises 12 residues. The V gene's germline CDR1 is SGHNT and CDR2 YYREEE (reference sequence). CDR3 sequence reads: CASSLGRGEQYF. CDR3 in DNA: TGTGCCAGCAGCTTGGGCCGGGGCGAGCAGTACTTC.

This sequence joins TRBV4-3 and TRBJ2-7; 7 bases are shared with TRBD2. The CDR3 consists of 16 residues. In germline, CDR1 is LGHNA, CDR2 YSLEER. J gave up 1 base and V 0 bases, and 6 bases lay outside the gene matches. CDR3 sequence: CASSQDSGLKSYEQYF. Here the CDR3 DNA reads TGCGCCAGCAGCCAAGATTCGGGACTAAAATCCTACGAGCAGTACTTC.

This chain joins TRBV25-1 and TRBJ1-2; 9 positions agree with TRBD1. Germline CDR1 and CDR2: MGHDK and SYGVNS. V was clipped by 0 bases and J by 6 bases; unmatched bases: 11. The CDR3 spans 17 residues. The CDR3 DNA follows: TGTGCCAGCAGTGAATATAACGCCTTACAGGGGGCGAATGGCTACACCTTC. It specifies CASSEYNALQGANGYTF.

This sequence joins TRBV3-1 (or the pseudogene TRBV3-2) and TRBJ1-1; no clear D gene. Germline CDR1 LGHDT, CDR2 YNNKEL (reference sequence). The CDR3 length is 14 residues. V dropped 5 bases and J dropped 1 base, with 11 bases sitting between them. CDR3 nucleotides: TGTGCCAGCAGCACTGGGCGGGAGAACACTGAAGCTTTCTTT. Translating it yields CASSTGRENTEAFF.

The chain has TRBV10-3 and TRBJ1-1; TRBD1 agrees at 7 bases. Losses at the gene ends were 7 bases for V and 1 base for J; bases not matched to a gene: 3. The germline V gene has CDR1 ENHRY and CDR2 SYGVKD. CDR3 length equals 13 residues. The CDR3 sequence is CAITGQKNTEAFF. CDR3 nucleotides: TGTGCCATCACGGGACAGAAGAACACTGAAGCTTTCTTT.